The 7 T cell receptor beta chains reported below all come from one sample, sequenced in a study of T-cell memory formation after mild COVID-19. One entry per CDR3 protein, called by TCRdb with MiXCR from the 5' RACE reads. The profile shows more than 250,000 distinct CDR3 sequences, 15% to 20% of them singletons. Sequencing was done on a sample of PBMCs or a T cell subset sorted from them (not recorded which). Receptor source: a young man who had mild COVID-19 (a few samples of this study predate the infection). Cell type and time point are not known.

The CDR3 DNA follows: TGCAGTGCCCGGGGGCCGGCGGGTCGGGAGCAGTACTTC. This gives the protein CSARGPAGREQYF. The rearrangement links TRBV20-1 to TRBJ2-7, with D perhaps TRBD1 or TRBD2 (6 bases each). From germline, CDR1 is DFQATT and CDR2 SNEGSKA (reference sequence). The CDR3 is 13 residues long. Trimming took 6 bases from V and 7 from J, leaving 19 bases between them.

The chain carries TRBV5-6 and TRBJ2-3, with 9 bases aligning to TRBD1. V shed 1 base, J shed 2 bases, and the junction held 5 bases outside the gene matches. Germline-derived CDR1 and CDR2 are SGHDT and YYEEEE. The CDR3 covers 16 residues. As DNA, the CDR3 is TGTGCCAGCAGCTTGAGGACAGGGGCCAACACAGATACGCAGTATTTT. It translates to CASSLRTGANTDTQYF.

This clonotype was observed at least ten times. CDR3 amino acids: CASSFPLQGNGYTF. CDR3 DNA sequence: TGTGCCAGCAGTTTCCCTCTTCAGGGGAATGGCTACACCTTC. This chain uses TRBV27 with TRBJ1-2, with a possible D match to TRBD1 (6 bases). This CDR3 is 14 amino acids long. Trimming took off 3 bases at V and 6 bases at J, with 14 bases between the two ends. In germline, CDR1 is MNHEY, CDR2 SMNVEV (reference sequence).

This clonotype was picked up many times. The chain is built from TRBV4-3 and TRBJ2-1, with TRBD2 identical over 8 bases. CDR3 size: 18 residues. Germline CDR1 is LGHNA and CDR2 is YSLEER. The ends lost 0 bases at V and 7 bases at J; junction bases unmatched: 14. This chain's CDR3 is CASSQDSSRGLGHNEQFF. As DNA, the CDR3 is TGCGCCAGCAGCCAAGATAGTTCACGGGGACTAGGCCATAATGAGCAGTTCTTC.

This clonotype was seen a handful of times. This rearrangement joins TRBV20-1 to TRBJ2-2; D may be TRBD2 (5 bases). Germline V gene lookup returns CDR1 DFQATT and CDR2 SNEGSKA (reference sequence). This CDR3 is 14 amino acids long. V was pared by 3 bases and J by 6 bases, with 14 bases between. The CDR3 bases are TGCAGTGCTAGGTCATCGGCGGGTTCCGGGGAGCTGTTTTTT. Its translation: CSARSSAGSGELFF.

J is TRBJ2-3 and V is TRBV7-8; D is perhaps TRBD2 (6 bases). Germline CDR1 is SGHVS and CDR2 is FQNEAQ. V gave up 4 bases and J gave up 4 bases, with 21 bases separating them. The CDR3 loop spans 17 amino acids. CDR3 residues: CASSSPEVGTPPDTQYF. The CDR3 coding sequence is TGTGCCAGCAGCTCCCCGGAGGTTGGGACTCCACCAGATACGCAGTATTTT.

This rearrangement joins TRBV4-3 to TRBJ1-2; D is ambiguous. The CDR3 sequence is 16 residues long. Germline-derived CDR1 and CDR2 are LGHNA and YSLEER. V lost 0 bases and J 4 bases, leaving 15 bases between the germline ends. CDR3 bases: TGCGCCAGCAGCCAAGATCTCCTAACAGCCGTCTATGGCTACACCTTC. Its translation is CASSQDLLTAVYGYTF.